What follows is one TCR beta chain and its context. This specimen comes from a study of blood T cell repertoires in COVID-19. Study information: T cells, B-cell-depleted T cells, or PBMCs provided the cDNA or gDNA that served as material.

The V and J ends lost 4 bases and 2 bases, in that order; junction bases with no gene match: 6. The CDR3 loop spans 16 amino acids. Looked up from germline, CDR1 is MDHEN and CDR2 is SYDVKM. In the authors' methods: Reference gene primer amplification yielded estimated nucleated cell counts. Assay used: immunoSEQ multiplex PCR; TCRdb lists only in-frame clones, some missing. The DNA was the basis for D and trimming; V, J and clone size are from that table. The sample holds 100,000 to 150,000 clones, around nine tenths seen once. What was sequenced was peripheral blood. The receptor was isolated from a woman older than 75 with acute or convalescent COVID-19. This chain connects TRBV28 to TRBJ1-5; the match to TRBD1 covers 9 bases. CDR3 DNA: TGTGCCAGCAGTTCCACAGGGGGCTGGGGCAATCAGCCCCAGCATTTT. This translates into CASSSTGGWGNQPQHF.